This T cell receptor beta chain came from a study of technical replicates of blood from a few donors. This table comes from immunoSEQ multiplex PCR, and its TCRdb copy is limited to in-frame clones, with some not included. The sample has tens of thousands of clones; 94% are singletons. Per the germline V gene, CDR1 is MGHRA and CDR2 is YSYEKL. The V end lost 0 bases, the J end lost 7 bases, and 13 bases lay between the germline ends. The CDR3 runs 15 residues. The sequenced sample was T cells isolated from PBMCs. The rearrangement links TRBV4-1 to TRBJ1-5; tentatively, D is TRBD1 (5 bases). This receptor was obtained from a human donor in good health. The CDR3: CASSQDGGGRQPQHF. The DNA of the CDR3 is TGCGCCAGCAGCCAAGACGGGGGAGGCCGGCAGCCCCAGCATTTT.